This TCR beta chain was sequenced during a study of CD4 T cells in relation to SARS-CoV-2 and coronaviruses (dated by TCRdb to the early 2020s). Concerning the study at large: The ViraFEST assay cultured PBMCs with antigen for nine to eleven days, then sequenced TCR beta CDR3s to find antigen-specific clonal expansions. Across all 12 patients in the full convalescent cohort, ages ranged from about 21 to 75 years, with a median of 38. Among the roughly 12 convalescent patients, 8 males and 4 females were included, and two of the subjects were Hispanic. HLA restriction was mapped for shared crossreactive spike epitopes using patient-derived lymphoblastoid cell lines. At the level of individual TCR clonotypes, the study measured memory CD4+ T cell crossreactivity between SARS-CoV-2 spike protein and common cold coronavirus spike proteins. Samples from a few pre-COVID donors and the naive versus memory experiments were sequenced with the Adaptive Biotechnologies TCR-sequencing kit; other data were Illumina-based. A different, Illumina-based TCR-beta assay was used to sequence expansion assays from other donors in the study.

Points the paper makes about the study in general: Crossreactivity analysis was centred on spike protein, so crossreactivity against other viral proteins was not assessed. Compared with monoreactive clones, crossreactive clones had significantly weaker SARS-CoV-2-driven expansion, a result consistent with antigenic imprinting. Sequencing naive versus memory cells indicated that the assay picks up memory recall responses, not primary responses primed during culture. Small numbers of patients and of tested TCRs were a limitation of the study. Around 65% of donors had memory CD4+ clonotypes that crossrecognized SARS-CoV-2 and at least one common cold coronavirus spike. Because no donor provided both pre-pandemic and post-infection samples, tracing the source of pre-existing responses was limited.

Survey-level immunoSEQ TCR-beta sequencing was performed on DNA from CEF-cultured naive and memory CD4+ T cells. The paper's processing steps were these. During preprocessing, nonproductive sequences were removed, as were CDR3s that did not start with C, did not end with F or W, or were shorter than 7 amino acids. Antigen-specific clonotypes were called with the MANAFEST web app, based on expansion relative to reference and other culture wells. A clone was considered positive if significant expansion relative to the reference culture was observed in 2 of 3 replicate wells at an FDR below 0.05. For a clone to be considered positive, significant expansion relative to all other tandem wells and an odds ratio above 5 were also required. Cultured and uncultured naive and memory CD4+ repertoires were searched for CDR3s previously identified as spike- and CEF-reactive. After three terminal residues were trimmed from each end, CDR3 homology was quantified as pairwise Levenshtein distance using the stringdist R package. TCRdb holds this immuneACCESS table with in-frame rearrangements only. Some clones are missing; in checked studies, unresolved V genes explain under half, and the rest has no known cause. V and J calls plus clone size are reproduced from that table; the DNA served to infer D and trimming. The table for this sample lists about 43,000 clones; roughly 87% of them were counted only once. About 1.5% of the sample goes to the ten largest clones.

To separate naive from memory CD4+ T cells, cryopreserved PBMCs first underwent CD4 enrichment and then EasySep naive CD4+ T cell enrichment. Sorted naive or memory CD4+ T cells (about 100,000) were grown at a 1:1 ratio with T cell-depleted PBMCs and CEF peptides for roughly eleven days. In general, triplicate replicate wells were used for every peptide culture condition. Ficoll-Paque PLUS gradient centrifugation was used to isolate PBMCs from leukapheresis product or whole blood. The PBMCs went either fresh into the expansion assay or into cryopreservation at -140 degrees C. The QIAamp Micro DNA Kit was used to extract genomic DNA from the CD4+ T cells. For this clone: The antigen it binds to is not known. The record has no base qualities; no much larger clone is one base away.

At the junction V is shortened by 1 base and J by 4 bases; bases outside the gene matches: 6. The CDR3 measures 16 amino acids from cysteine to phenylalanine. Only the CDR3 portion is preserved as DNA: 48 bases, with reading frame beginning at the first base. According to the germline V gene, CDR1 reads SGHAT and CDR2 reads FQNNGV. The sample was naive CD4+ T cells from PBMCs, cultured in vitro. The cell subset or site label on this specimen signifies: naive CD4+ T cells isolated by negative enrichment. The receptor chain draws on TRBV11-2 and TRBJ2-1; 8 bases in the middle match TRBD2. This TCR was recovered from an adult with COVID-19. DNA sequence: TGTGCCAGCAGCTTAGGTACGAGCGGGAGTTACAATGAGCAGTTCTTC. This encodes CASSLGTSGSYNEQFF. Beyond the CDR3, the reference TRBV11-2 and TRBJ2-1 genes provide the residues; the full variable domain reads: EAGVAQSPRYKIIEKRQSVAFWCNPISGHATLYWYQQILGQGPKLLIQFQNNGVVDDSQLPKDRFSAERLKGVDSTLKIQPAKLEDSAVYLCASSLGTSGSYNEQFFGPGTRLTVL.